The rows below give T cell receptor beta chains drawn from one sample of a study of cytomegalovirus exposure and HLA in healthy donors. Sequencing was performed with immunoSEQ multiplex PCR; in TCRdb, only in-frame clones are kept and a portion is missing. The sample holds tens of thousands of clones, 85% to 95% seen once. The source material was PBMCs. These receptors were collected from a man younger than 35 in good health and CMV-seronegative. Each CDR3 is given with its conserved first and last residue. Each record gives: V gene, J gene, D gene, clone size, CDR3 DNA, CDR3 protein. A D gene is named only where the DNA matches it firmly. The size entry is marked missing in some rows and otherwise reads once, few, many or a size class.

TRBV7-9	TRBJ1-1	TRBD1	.	TGTGCCAGCAGCTTACCCCGGGACAGGGTCAACACTGAAGCTTTCTTT	CASSLPRDRVNTEAFF
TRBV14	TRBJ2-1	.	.	TGTGCCAGCAGCCAAGGAGTAGCGGTCTACAATGAGCAGTTCTTC	CASSQGVAVYNEQFF
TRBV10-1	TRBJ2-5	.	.	TGCGCCAGCAGCGGACAGATCCAAGAGACCCAGTACTTC	CASSGQIQETQYF
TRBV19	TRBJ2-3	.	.	TGTGCCAGTAGTATAGTAGCCAGAGATACGCAGTATTTT	CASSIVARDTQYF
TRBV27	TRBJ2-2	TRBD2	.	TGTGCCAGCAGGCGTCCGGGACTAGCGGGAGAAAGGGCCGGGGAGCTGTTTTTT	CASRRPGLAGERAGELFF
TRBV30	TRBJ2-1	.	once	TGTGCCTGGAGAGACGAAGGACAGAGGGAGTTCTTC	CAWRDEGQREFF
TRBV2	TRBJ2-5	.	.	TGTGCCAGCAGTGAACGGGGGGCGAGGGGAGAGACCCAGTACTTC	CASSERGARGETQYF
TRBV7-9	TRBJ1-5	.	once	TGTGCCAGCAGCCCAACGGGTCAGCCCCAGCATTTT	CASSPTGQPQHF
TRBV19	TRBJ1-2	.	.	TGTGCCAGTAGAGAAGAAGACAGGCGTTATGGCTACACCTTC	CASREEDRRYGYTF
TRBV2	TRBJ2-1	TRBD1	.	TGTGCCAGCAGAAGCGGGACAGGGTCCCTGGGAGAGCAGTTCTTC	CASRSGTGSLGEQFF
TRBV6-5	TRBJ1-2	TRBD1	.	TGTGCCAGCAGTTACACCTGGACAGGGGAGGGCTATGGCTACACCTTC	CASSYTWTGEGYGYTF
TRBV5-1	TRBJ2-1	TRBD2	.	TGCGCCAGCAGCTTGCGCGGGACTAGTGACAATGAGCAGTTCTTC	CASSLRGTSDNEQFF
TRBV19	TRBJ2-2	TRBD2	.	TGTGCCAGTAGTCCTCGGGGGGGGAGCACCGGGGAGCTGTTTTTT	CASSPRGGSTGELFF
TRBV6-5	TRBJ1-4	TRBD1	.	TGTGCCAGCAGTAGATCCGGGACAGGGAATGAAAAACTGTTTTTT	CASSRSGTGNEKLFF
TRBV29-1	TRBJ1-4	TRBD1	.	TGCAGCGTTTCCCACGGGACAGCTAATGAAAAACTGTTTTTT	CSVSHGTANEKLFF
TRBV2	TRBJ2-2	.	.	TGTGCCAGCAGTGAATCTAGTTCAGGGGGGGAGCTGTTTTTT	CASSESSSGGELFF
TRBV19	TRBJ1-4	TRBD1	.	TGTGCCAGTAACCAACAGGGGGTCGTTGAAAAACTGTTTTTT	CASNQQGVVEKLFF
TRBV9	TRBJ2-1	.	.	TGTGCCAGCAGCGTAGTTGGTAGCGAGCCGCACAATGAGCAGTTCTTC	CASSVVGSEPHNEQFF
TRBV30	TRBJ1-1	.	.	TGTGCCTGGGAGTTGAACGTGAACACTGAAGCTTTCTTT	CAWELNVNTEAFF
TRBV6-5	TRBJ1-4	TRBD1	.	TGTGCCAGCAGTGCTAGGACAGGCCCCGAAAAACTGTTTTTT	CASSARTGPEKLFF
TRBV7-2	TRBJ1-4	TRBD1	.	TGTGCCAGCAGCTCCCGGACAGGGCGGGATGAAAAACTGTTTTTT	CASSSRTGRDEKLFF